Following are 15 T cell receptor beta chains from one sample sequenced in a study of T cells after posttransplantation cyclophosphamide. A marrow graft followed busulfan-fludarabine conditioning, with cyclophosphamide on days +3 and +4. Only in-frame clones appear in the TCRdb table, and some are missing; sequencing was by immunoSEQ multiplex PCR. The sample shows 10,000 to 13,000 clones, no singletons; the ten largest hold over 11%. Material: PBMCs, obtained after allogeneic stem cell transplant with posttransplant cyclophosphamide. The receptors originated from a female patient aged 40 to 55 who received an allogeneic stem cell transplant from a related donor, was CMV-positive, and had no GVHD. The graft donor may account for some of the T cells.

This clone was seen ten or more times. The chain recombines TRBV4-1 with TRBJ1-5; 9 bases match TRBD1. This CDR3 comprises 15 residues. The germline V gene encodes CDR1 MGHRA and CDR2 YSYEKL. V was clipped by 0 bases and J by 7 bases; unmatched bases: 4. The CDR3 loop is CASSQDSTGGQPQHF. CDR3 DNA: TGCGCCAGCAGCCAAGATTCGACAGGGGGACAGCCCCAGCATTTT.

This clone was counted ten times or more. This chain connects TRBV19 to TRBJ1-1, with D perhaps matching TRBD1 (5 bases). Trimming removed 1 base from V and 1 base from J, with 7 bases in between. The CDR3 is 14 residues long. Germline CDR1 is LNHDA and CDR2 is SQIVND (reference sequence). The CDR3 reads CASSIGGGNTEAFF. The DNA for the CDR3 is TGTGCCAGTAGTATAGGGGGGGGGAACACTGAAGCTTTCTTT.

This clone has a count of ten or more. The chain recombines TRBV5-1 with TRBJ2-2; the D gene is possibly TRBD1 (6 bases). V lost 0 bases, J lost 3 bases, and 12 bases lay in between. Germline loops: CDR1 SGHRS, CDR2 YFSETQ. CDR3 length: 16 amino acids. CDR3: CASSLGTGSYTGELFF. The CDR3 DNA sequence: TGCGCCAGCAGCTTGGGCACAGGGAGTTACACCGGGGAGCTGTTTTTT. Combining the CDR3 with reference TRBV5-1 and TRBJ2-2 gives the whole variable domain KAGVTQTPRYLIKTRGQQVTLSCSPISGHRSVSWYQQTPGQGLQFLFEYFSETQRNKGNFPGRFSGRQFSNSRSEMNVSTLELGDSALYLCASSLGTGSYTGELFFGEGSRLTVL.

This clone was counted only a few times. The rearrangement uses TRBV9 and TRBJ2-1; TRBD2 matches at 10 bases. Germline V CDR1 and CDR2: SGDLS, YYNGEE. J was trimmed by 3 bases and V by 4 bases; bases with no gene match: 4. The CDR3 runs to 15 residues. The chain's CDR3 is CASSSRTSGYNEQFF. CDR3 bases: TGTGCCAGCAGCTCGCGGACTAGCGGCTACAATGAGCAGTTCTTC. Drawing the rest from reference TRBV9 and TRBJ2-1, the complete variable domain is DSGVTQTPKHLITATGQRVTLRCSPRSGDLSVYWYQQSLDQGLQFLIQYYNGEERAKGNILERFSAQQFPDLHSELNLSSLELGDSALYFCASSSRTSGYNEQFFGPGTRLTVL.

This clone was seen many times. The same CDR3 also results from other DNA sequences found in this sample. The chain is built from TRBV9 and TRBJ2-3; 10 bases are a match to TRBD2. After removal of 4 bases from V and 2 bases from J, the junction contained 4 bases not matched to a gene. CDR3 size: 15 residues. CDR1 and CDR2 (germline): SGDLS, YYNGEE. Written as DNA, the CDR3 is TGTGCCAGCAGCAAAGCGGGAGGGAACACAGATACGCAGTATTTT. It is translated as CASSKAGGNTDTQYF.

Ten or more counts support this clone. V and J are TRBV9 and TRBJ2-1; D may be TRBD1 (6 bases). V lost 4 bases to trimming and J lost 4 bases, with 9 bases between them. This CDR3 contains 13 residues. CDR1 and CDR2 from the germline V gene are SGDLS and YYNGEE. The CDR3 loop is CASSTTGYNEQFF. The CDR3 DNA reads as TGTGCCAGCAGCACCACAGGGTACAATGAGCAGTTCTTC.

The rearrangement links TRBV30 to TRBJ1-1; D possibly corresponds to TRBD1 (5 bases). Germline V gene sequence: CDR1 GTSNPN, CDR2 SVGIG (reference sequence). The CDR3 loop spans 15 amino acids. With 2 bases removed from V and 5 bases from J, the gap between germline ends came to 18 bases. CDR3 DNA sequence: TGTGCCTGGAGTCCACGTGGTTACAGGCTGACTGAAGCTTTCTTT. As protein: CAWSPRGYRLTEAFF. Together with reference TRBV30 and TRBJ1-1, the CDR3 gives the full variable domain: SQTIHQWPATLVQPVGSPLSLECTVEGTSNPNLYWYRQAAGRGLQLLFYSVGIGQISSEVPQNLSASRPQDRQFILSSKKLLLSDSGFYLCAWSPRGYRLTEAFFGQGTRLTVV.

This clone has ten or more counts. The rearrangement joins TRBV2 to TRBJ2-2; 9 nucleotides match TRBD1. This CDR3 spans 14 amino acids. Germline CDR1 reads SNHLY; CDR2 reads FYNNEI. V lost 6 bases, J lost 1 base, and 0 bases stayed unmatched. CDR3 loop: CASRGQGNTGELFF. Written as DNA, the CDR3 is TGTGCCAGCAGGGGACAGGGGAACACCGGGGAGCTGTTTTTT.

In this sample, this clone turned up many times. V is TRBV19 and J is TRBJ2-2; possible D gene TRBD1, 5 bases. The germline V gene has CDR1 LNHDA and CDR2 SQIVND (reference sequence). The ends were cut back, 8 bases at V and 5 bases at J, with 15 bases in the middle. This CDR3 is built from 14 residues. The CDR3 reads CASVPVAGTGELFF. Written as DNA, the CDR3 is TGTGCCAGTGTACCCGTTGCAGGGACCGGGGAGCTGTTTTTT. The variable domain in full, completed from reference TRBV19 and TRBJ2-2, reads DGGITQSPKYLFRKEGQNVTLSCEQNLNHDAMYWYRQDPGQGLRLIYYSQIVNDFQKGDIAEGYSVSREKKESFPLTVTSAQKNPTAFYLCASVPVAGTGELFFGEGSRLTVL.

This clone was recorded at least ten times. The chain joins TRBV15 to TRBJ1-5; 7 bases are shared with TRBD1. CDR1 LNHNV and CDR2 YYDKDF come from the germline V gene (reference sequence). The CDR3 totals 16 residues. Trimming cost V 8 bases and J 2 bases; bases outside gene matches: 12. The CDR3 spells CATGNGGGAGNQPQHF. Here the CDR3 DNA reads TGTGCCACCGGGAACGGAGGGGGCGCGGGCAATCAGCCCCAGCATTTT.

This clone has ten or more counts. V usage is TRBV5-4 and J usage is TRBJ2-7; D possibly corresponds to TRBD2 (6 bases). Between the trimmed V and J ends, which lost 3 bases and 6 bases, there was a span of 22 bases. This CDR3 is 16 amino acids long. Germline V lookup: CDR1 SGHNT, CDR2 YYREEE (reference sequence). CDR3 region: CASSSVLATRGTEQYF. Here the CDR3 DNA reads TGTGCCAGCAGCTCGGTTCTAGCGACCCGTGGGACCGAGCAGTACTTC.

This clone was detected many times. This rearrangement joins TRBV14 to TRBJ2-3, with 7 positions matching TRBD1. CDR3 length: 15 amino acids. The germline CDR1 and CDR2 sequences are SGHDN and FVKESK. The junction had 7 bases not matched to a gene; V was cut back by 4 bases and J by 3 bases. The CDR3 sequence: CASSPRQGGTDTQYF. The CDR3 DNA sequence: TGTGCCAGCAGCCCAAGACAGGGTGGGACAGATACGCAGTATTTT. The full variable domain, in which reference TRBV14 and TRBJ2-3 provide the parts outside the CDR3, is EAGVTQFPSHSVIEKGQTVTLRCDPISGHDNLYWYRRVMGKEIKFLLHFVKESKQDESGMPNNRFLAERTGGTYSTLKVQPAELEDSGVYFCASSPRQGGTDTQYFGPGTRLTVL.

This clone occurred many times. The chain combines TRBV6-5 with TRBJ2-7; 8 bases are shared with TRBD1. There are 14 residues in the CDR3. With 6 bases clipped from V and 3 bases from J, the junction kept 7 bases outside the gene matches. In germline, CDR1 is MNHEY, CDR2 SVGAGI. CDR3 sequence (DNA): TGTGCCAGCAGAATCCGGACAGGGAACTACGAGCAGTACTTC. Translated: CASRIRTGNYEQYF.

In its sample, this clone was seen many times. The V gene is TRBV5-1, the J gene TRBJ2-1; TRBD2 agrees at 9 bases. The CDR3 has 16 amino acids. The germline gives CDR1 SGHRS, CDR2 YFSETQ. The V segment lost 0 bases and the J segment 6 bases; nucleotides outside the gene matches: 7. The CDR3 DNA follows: TGCGCCAGCAGCTTGGCTGTCCTAGCGGGACCCAATGAGCAGTTCTTC. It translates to CASSLAVLAGPNEQFF.

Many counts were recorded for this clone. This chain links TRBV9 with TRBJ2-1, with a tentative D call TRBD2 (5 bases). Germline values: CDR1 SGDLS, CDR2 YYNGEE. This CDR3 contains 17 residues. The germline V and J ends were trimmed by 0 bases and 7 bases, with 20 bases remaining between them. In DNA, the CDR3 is TGTGCCAGCAGCGTAGAAATAGTTGGGAGTGTGGGAAATGAGCAGTTCTTC. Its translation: CASSVEIVGSVGNEQFF. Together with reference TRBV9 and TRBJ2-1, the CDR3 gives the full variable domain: DSGVTQTPKHLITATGQRVTLRCSPRSGDLSVYWYQQSLDQGLQFLIQYYNGEERAKGNILERFSAQQFPDLHSELNLSSLELGDSALYFCASSVEIVGSVGNEQFFGPGTRLTVL.